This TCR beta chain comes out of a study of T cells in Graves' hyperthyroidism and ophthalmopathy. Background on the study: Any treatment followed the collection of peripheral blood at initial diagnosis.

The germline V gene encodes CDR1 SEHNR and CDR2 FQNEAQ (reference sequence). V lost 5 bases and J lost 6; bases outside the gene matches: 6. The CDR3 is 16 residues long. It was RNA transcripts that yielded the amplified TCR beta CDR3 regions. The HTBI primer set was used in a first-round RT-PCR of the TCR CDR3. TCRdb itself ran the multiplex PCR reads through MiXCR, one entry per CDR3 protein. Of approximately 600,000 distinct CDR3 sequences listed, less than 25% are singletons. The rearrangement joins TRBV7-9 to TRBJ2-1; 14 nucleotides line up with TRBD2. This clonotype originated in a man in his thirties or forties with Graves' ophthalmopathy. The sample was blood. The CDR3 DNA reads TGTGCCAGCAGCGCGACTAGCGGGAGGGTTCGCAATGAGCAGTTCTTC. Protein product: CASSATSGRVRNEQFF.